This is a list of T cell receptor beta chains from one sample in a study of vaccination and CD4 T cells after COVID-19. MiXCR, applied by TCRdb to the PCR reads, yields one record per CDR3 protein. The sample contains fewer than 4,500 distinct CDR3 sequences, 40% to 50% of which appear only once. Their target antigens are unknown. Sequencing was done on a sample of CD4+ T cells from blood, cultured in vitro. The receptors stem from a human donor who had recovered from COVID-19. Both conserved end residues are part of each CDR3. The D gene is left open where the match is weak. Part of the rows lack a size; the others show once, few, many or a class for expanded clones.

clone size: few; V gene: TRBV5-6; J gene: TRBJ1-1; D gene: NA; CDR3 DNA: TGTGCCAGCAGCTTGTTTTTCGGGGGAAGTGGCACTGAAGCTTTCTTT; CDR3 protein: CASSLFFGGSGTEAFF
clone size: NA; V gene: TRBV19; J gene: TRBJ1-5; D gene: NA; CDR3 DNA: TGTGCCAGTAGTATACGGAACATGCTCAATCAGCCCCAGCATTTT; CDR3 protein: CASSIRNMLNQPQHF
clone size: large; V gene: TRBV5-1; J gene: TRBJ2-7; D gene: TRBD1; CDR3 DNA: TGCGCCAGCAACATACAGGGGGCAAACGAGCAGTACTTC; CDR3 protein: CASNIQGANEQYF
clone size: NA; V gene: TRBV14; J gene: TRBJ1-5; D gene: NA; CDR3 DNA: TGTGCCAGCAGCCAGTCTCGGAATCAGCCCCAGCATTTT; CDR3 protein: CASSQSRNQPQHF
clone size: NA; V gene: TRBV7-2; J gene: TRBJ2-3; D gene: TRBD2; CDR3 DNA: TGTGCCAGCAGCTTAAGACCCGCGCGGGAGGGCGGAGATACGCAGTATTTT; CDR3 protein: CASSLRPAREGGDTQYF
clone size: few; V gene: TRBV15; J gene: TRBJ2-1; D gene: TRBD2; CDR3 DNA: TGTGCCACCAGCAGAGAAAGGACTAGCAATGAGCAGTTCTTC; CDR3 protein: CATSRERTSNEQFF
clone size: few; V gene: TRBV20-1; J gene: TRBJ1-2; D gene: TRBD1; CDR3 DNA: TGCAGTGCTAGAGCTCACAGGGGATTATTCTATGGCTACACCTTC; CDR3 protein: CSARAHRGLFYGYTF
clone size: NA; V gene: TRBV20-1; J gene: TRBJ2-1; D gene: TRBD2; CDR3 DNA: TGCAGTGCTAGTTTGCCTAGCGGGAGGGCGGGGAATGAGCAGTTCTTC; CDR3 protein: CSASLPSGRAGNEQFF
clone size: few; V gene: TRBV7-2; J gene: TRBJ2-5; D gene: TRBD2; CDR3 DNA: TGTGCCAGCAGCTTAACCTCTAGCGGGGGGTCGGAGACCCAGTACTTC; CDR3 protein: CASSLTSSGGSETQYF
clone size: NA; V gene: TRBV5-4; J gene: TRBJ2-5; D gene: TRBD1; CDR3 DNA: TGTGCCAGCAGCCCCGCCCAGGGGGACCTCCAAGAGACCCAGTACTTC; CDR3 protein: CASSPAQGDLQETQYF
clone size: NA; V gene: TRBV7-9; J gene: TRBJ2-7; D gene: TRBD1; CDR3 DNA: TGTGCCAGCAGCGGAACCGGGACAGGGGGCTACGAGCAGTACTTC; CDR3 protein: CASSGTGTGGYEQYF
clone size: NA; V gene: TRBV20-1; J gene: TRBJ2-5; D gene: NA; CDR3 DNA: TGCAGTGCTAGAGATGCGGGTAGGGACCAAGAGACCCAGTACTTC; CDR3 protein: CSARDAGRDQETQYF
clone size: NA; V gene: TRBV27; J gene: TRBJ1-1; D gene: TRBD1; CDR3 DNA: TGTGCCAGTCGAGGACGACAGGGTATTAGGGATGCTTTCTTT; CDR3 protein: CASRGRQGIRDAFF
clone size: NA; V gene: TRBV20-1; J gene: TRBJ2-4; D gene: NA; CDR3 DNA: TGCAGTGCGCAGGGGATGAACATTCAGTACTTC; CDR3 protein: CSAQGMNIQYF
clone size: medium-sized; V gene: TRBV12-3/TRBV12-4; J gene: TRBJ1-5; D gene: NA; CDR3 DNA: TGTGCCAGCAGTAGAACAGATCACGGGAGCAATCAGCCCCAGCATTTT; CDR3 protein: CASSRTDHGSNQPQHF
clone size: NA; V gene: TRBV6-1; J gene: TRBJ2-7; D gene: NA; CDR3 DNA: TGTGCCAGCAGTCCAGGGATCGGCGAGCAGTACTTC; CDR3 protein: CASSPGIGEQYF
clone size: few; V gene: TRBV6-2/TRBV6-3; J gene: TRBJ2-7; D gene: TRBD1; CDR3 DNA: TGTGCCAGCAGTGAATACCCAGGGGGCGAGCAGTACTTC; CDR3 protein: CASSEYPGGEQYF
clone size: hyperexpanded; V gene: TRBV7-3; J gene: TRBJ1-1; D gene: NA; CDR3 DNA: TGTGCCAGCAGCTTAAGCGGTATGCGGGACGAAGCTTTCTTT; CDR3 protein: CASSLSGMRDEAFF